The 29 T cell receptor beta chains listed next were all sequenced from one sample in a study of T cell responses to AZD1222 COVID-19 vaccine. Profiling relied on immunoSEQ multiplex PCR, and the TCRdb table lists in-frame clones only, not all of them. The sample contains 150,000 to 190,000 clones, about nine tenths of which appear only once. The sequencing used peripheral blood, collected after recovery from COVID-19. Receptors originate from an adult who had recovered from COVID-19.

This chain joins TRBV28 and TRBJ2-5, with a weak D call TRBD2 (6 bases). The germline V gene has CDR1 MDHEN and CDR2 SYDVKM. Trimming cost V 4 bases and J 4 bases, with 16 bases left between them. The CDR3 covers 15 residues. CDR3 region: CASSSLGGTGETQYF. In DNA, the CDR3 is TGTGCCAGCAGTTCCTTGGGGGGAACCGGAGAGACCCAGTACTTC.

This chain links TRBV5-1 with TRBJ1-1; unclear D gene. This CDR3 region has 12 residues. CDR1 is SGHRS and CDR2 is YFSETQ in the germline V gene. The V end was cut by 7 bases, the J end by 3 bases, with 10 bases between. CDR3: CASSDPDTEAFF. In nucleotides, the CDR3 is TGCGCCAGCTCTGACCCGGACACTGAAGCTTTCTTT. The complete variable domain, with remaining parts taken from reference TRBV5-1 and TRBJ1-1, reads KAGVTQTPRYLIKTRGQQVTLSCSPISGHRSVSWYQQTPGQGLQFLFEYFSETQRNKGNFPGRFSGRQFSNSRSEMNVSTLELGDSALYLCASSDPDTEAFFGQGTRLTVV.

This chain uses TRBV19 with TRBJ2-2, with 7 positions matching TRBD1. The CDR3 spans 16 residues. With 6 bases clipped from V and 6 bases from J, the junction kept 13 bases outside the gene matches. CDR1 LNHDA and CDR2 SQIVND come from the germline V gene (reference sequence). This CDR3 reads CASRSIRDRGPGELFF. The CDR3, as DNA: TGTGCCAGTAGATCAATCCGGGACAGAGGACCCGGGGAGCTGTTTTTT.

The chain couples TRBV5-1 to TRBJ2-3, with 9 bases matching TRBD2. This CDR3 has 15 amino acids. Germline V CDR1 and CDR2: SGHRS, YFSETQ. The junction had 7 bases not matched to a gene; V was cut back by 6 bases and J by 2 bases. CDR3 sequence: CASMYLAGITDTQYF. The CDR3 region has the DNA TGCGCCAGCATGTACCTAGCGGGGATCACAGATACGCAGTATTTT.

This clone was picked up one time. V is TRBV7-9 and J is TRBJ2-2; D is perhaps TRBD1 (6 bases). The CDR3 is 16 amino acids. Trimming pared 2 bases from V and 0 bases from J, leaving 10 bases between. Germline V gives CDR1 SEHNR, CDR2 FQNEAQ (reference sequence). CDR3 loop: CASSLLTGSNTGELFF. In DNA form, the CDR3 reads TGTGCCAGCAGCTTACTGACAGGCTCGAACACCGGGGAGCTGTTTTTT.

In its sample, this clone was seen once. The chain recombines TRBV5-4 with TRBJ2-2; D might be TRBD1 (6 bases). The germline V and J ends were trimmed by 4 bases and 7 bases, with 11 bases remaining between them. The CDR3 runs 13 residues. Germline assignment: CDR1 SGHNT and CDR2 YYREEE (reference sequence). The CDR3 sequence is CASSHPGDGELFF. The CDR3 DNA reads as TGTGCCAGCAGCCACCCAGGGGACGGGGAGCTGTTTTTT.

The gene calls are TRBV7-9 and TRBJ1-4, with 8 positions matching TRBD1. Germline assignment: CDR1 SEHNR and CDR2 FQNEAQ (reference sequence). The CDR3 has 15 residues. V was clipped by 5 bases and J by 5 bases; unmatched bases: 7. CDR3 residues: CASSPGTGENEKLFF. For the CDR3, the DNA is TGTGCCAGCAGCCCGGGGACAGGAGAAAATGAAAAACTGTTTTTT.

This clone was seen a single time. The genes are TRBV18 and TRBJ1-1, with 7 bases lining up with TRBD1. V dropped 2 bases and J dropped 11; count of bases not matched to a gene: 11. The germline gives CDR1 KGHSH, CDR2 LQKENI. This CDR3 region has 14 residues. This CDR3 reads CASSPDRENNGAFF. The CDR3 nucleotides read TGTGCCAGCTCACCAGACAGGGAAAATAATGGGGCTTTCTTT.

The V gene is TRBV5-1, the J gene TRBJ2-5, with D possibly matching TRBD2 (6 bases). This CDR3 is 15 amino acids long. V lost 0 bases and J lost 9, with 18 bases in between. CDR1 and CDR2 from the germline V gene are SGHRS and YFSETQ. CDR3 amino acids: CASSLEAGARESQYF. The CDR3 DNA sequence: TGCGCCAGCAGCTTGGAAGCAGGTGCCCGGGAGTCCCAGTACTTC.

The V call is TRBV12-3 or TRBV12-4, the J call TRBJ1-1; D uncertain. The CDR3 contains 13 residues. V shed 2 bases and J shed 3 bases, with 7 bases lying between them. CDR3 coding DNA: TGTGCCAGCAGTTTACTGTCGCACACTGAAGCTTTCTTT. Protein product: CASSLLSHTEAFF.

This sequence joins TRBV19 and TRBJ2-7; 11 bases agree with TRBD1. With 4 bases clipped from V and 3 bases from J, the junction kept 2 bases outside the gene matches. This CDR3 has 14 residues. CDR1 and CDR2 (germline): LNHDA, SQIVND (reference sequence). CDR3 sequence (DNA): TGTGCCAGTAGTAGGACAGGGGGCGTCTACGAGCAGTACTTC. Its translation: CASSRTGGVYEQYF.

This clone came up once. The chain recombines TRBV6-5 with TRBJ2-4; 8 bases line up with TRBD1. This CDR3 has 16 residues. The germline gives CDR1 MNHEY, CDR2 SVGAGI. V lost 4 bases and J lost 1; bases outside the gene matches: 6. The CDR3 region has the DNA TGTGCCAGCAGTTTCCGGACAGGGATGGCCAAAAACATTCAGTACTTC. It codes for CASSFRTGMAKNIQYF.

The J gene is TRBJ2-2, the V gene TRBV10-2, with a possible D match to TRBD2 (5 bases). The CDR3 is 17 residues long. The germline gives CDR1 WSHSY, CDR2 SAAADI. V lost 7 bases to trimming and J lost 0 bases, with 18 bases between them. This CDR3 is CASTSGSGAPNTGELFF. CDR3 DNA: TGCGCCAGCACCTCCGGAAGCGGAGCTCCGAACACCGGGGAGCTGTTTTTT.

The chain recombines TRBV23-1 with TRBJ2-6; the D gene could be TRBD1 or TRBD2 (6 bases each). TRBV23-1 is marked as an open reading frame, function uncertain. V was shortened by 11 bases and J by 0 bases, with 32 bases between the two germline ends. The CDR3 runs to 21 residues. CDR3 DNA: TGCGCCCGCCGTCGGCCCACACCATGGGGGGCTCGAGACTCTGGGGCCAACGTCCTGACTTTC. Encoded protein: CARRRPTPWGARDSGANVLTF.

V and J are TRBV5-4 and TRBJ2-5; perhaps TRBD2 as D (5 bases). V was pared by 4 bases and J by 0 bases, with 10 bases between. Germline lookup yields CDR1 SGHNT and CDR2 YYREEE (reference sequence). The CDR3 contains 14 residues. CDR3 bases: TGTGCCAGCAGCCCTATCGGGGACCAAGAGACCCAGTACTTC. It codes for CASSPIGDQETQYF.

The chain couples TRBV5-1 to TRBJ2-2; D is uncertain. The CDR3 spans 13 residues. CDR1 is SGHRS and CDR2 is YFSETQ in the germline V gene. The V gene lost 5 bases and the J gene lost 1 base, with 6 bases spanning the gap. The CDR3 DNA reads as TGCGCCAGCAGGCCAGGGAACACCGGGGAGCTGTTTTTT. This gives the protein CASRPGNTGELFF.

This chain connects TRBV5-6 to TRBJ1-2; TRBD1 agrees at 7 bases. Germline V lookup: CDR1 SGHDT, CDR2 YYEEEE. The CDR3 sequence is 15 residues long. The trim removed 4 bases at V and 4 bases at J, leaving 10 bases unmatched. This chain's CDR3 is CASSVGQSLSYGYTF. Here the CDR3 DNA reads TGTGCCAGCAGCGTGGGACAGTCGCTCTCCTATGGCTACACCTTC.

The rearrangement uses TRBV4-3 and TRBJ1-2, with D tentatively TRBD1 (5 bases). The V gene lost 4 bases and the J gene lost 6 bases, with 21 bases spanning the gap. CDR3 size: 16 residues. Germline values: CDR1 LGHNA, CDR2 YSLEER. The CDR3 DNA is TGCGCCAGCAGCCCAGGAGGGGAGAGCCGGCATCATGGCTACACCTTC. Translated: CASSPGGESRHHGYTF.

The rearrangement joins TRBV5-6 to TRBJ2-7; D uncertain. CDR1 is SGHDT and CDR2 is YYEEEE in the germline V gene. V lost 3 bases and J lost 0, with 10 bases in between. This CDR3 is built from 14 residues. DNA of the CDR3: TGTGCCAGCAGCTCAGGAATAAGCTCCTACGAGCAGTACTTC. Translated, it gives CASSSGISSYEQYF. Full variable domain (missing parts from reference TRBV5-6 and TRBJ2-7): DAGVTQSPTHLIKTRGQQVTLRCSPKSGHDTVSWYQQALGQGPQFIFQYYEEEERQRGNFPDRFSGHQFPNYSSELNVNALLLGDSALYLCASSSGISSYEQYFGPGTRLTVT.

This chain connects TRBV11-2 to TRBJ2-5, with D hard to call. This CDR3 comprises 17 residues. The V gene lost 1 base and the J gene lost 1 base, with 16 bases spanning the gap. Germline V gene data show CDR1 as SGHAT and CDR2 as FQNNGV. In nucleotides, the CDR3 is TGTGCCAGCAGCTTAGGGGTTTCTCCAGGCAGCCAAGAGACCCAGTACTTC. Encoded protein: CASSLGVSPGSQETQYF.

The chain carries TRBV10-3 and TRBJ1-2; tentatively, D is TRBD1 (5 bases). Trimming cost V 4 bases and J 3 bases, with 18 bases left between them. This CDR3 contains 16 residues. Germline CDR1 reads ENHRY; CDR2 reads SYGVKD. CDR3: CAISGLSTGTYYGYTF. Here the CDR3 DNA reads TGTGCCATCAGTGGACTTTCGACGGGGACCTACTATGGCTACACCTTC.

The V gene is TRBV3-1 (or the pseudogene TRBV3-2), the J gene TRBJ2-2, with D unclear. Between the trimmed V and J ends, which lost 4 bases and 6 bases, there was a span of 9 bases. Germline V gene lookup returns CDR1 LGHDT and CDR2 YNNKEL (reference sequence). The CDR3 runs to 13 residues. As DNA, the CDR3 is TGTGCCAGCAGCCCGTTTTTTGCCGGGGAGCTGTTTTTT. Translating it yields CASSPFFAGELFF.

The J gene is TRBJ2-3, the V gene TRBV10-3; D perhaps matches TRBD1 (6 bases). This CDR3 spans 16 amino acids. CDR1 and CDR2 from the germline V gene are ENHRY and SYGVKD. Trimming took 0 bases from V and 2 from J, leaving 12 bases between them. This CDR3 reads CAISESRTAATDTQYF. The CDR3 coding sequence is TGTGCCATCAGTGAGTCTCGGACAGCCGCCACAGATACGCAGTATTTT.

V is TRBV6-5 and J is TRBJ1-5; TRBD1 might be the D (6 bases). Germline-derived CDR1 and CDR2 are MNHEY and SVGAGI. This CDR3 region has 14 residues. Trimming cost V 6 bases and J 3 bases, with 12 bases left between them. The chain's CDR3 is CASSPTGNNQPQHF. The CDR3 DNA reads TGTGCCAGCAGCCCCACAGGGAACAATCAGCCCCAGCATTTT.

The rearrangement joins TRBV29-1 to TRBJ1-1, with TRBD1 matching over 8 bases. V trimming: 5 bases; J trimming: 1 base; junction bases outside the gene matches: 6. The CDR3 runs 14 residues. Germline V lookup: CDR1 SQVTM, CDR2 ANQGSEA. CDR3 coding DNA: TGCAGCGTTTGGGGACAGGACCAGAACACTGAAGCTTTCTTT. Its protein is CSVWGQDQNTEAFF.

The chain links TRBV5-6 to TRBJ1-1; 7 bases align to TRBD1. Trimming cost V 5 bases and J 1 base; bases outside gene matches: 2. Germline V gene data show CDR1 as SGHDT and CDR2 as YYEEEE. The CDR3 runs to 13 residues. CDR3 loop: CASSTGANTEAFF. The CDR3 DNA reads TGTGCCAGCAGTACAGGGGCGAACACTGAAGCTTTCTTT.

The rearrangement joins TRBV3-1 (or the pseudogene TRBV3-2) to TRBJ2-2; 7 positions agree with TRBD1. In germline, CDR1 is LGHDT, CDR2 YNNKEL (reference sequence). The CDR3 sequence is 15 residues long. J was trimmed by 2 bases and V by 4 bases; bases with no gene match: 4. CDR3 sequence (DNA): TGTGCCAGCAGCCCGGACAGGACAAACACCGGGGAGCTGTTTTTT. Amino acid sequence: CASSPDRTNTGELFF.

The J gene is TRBJ1-6, the V gene TRBV2; the D gene is possibly TRBD1 (6 bases). Deletions cut 3 bases from V and 9 bases from J, with 15 bases between. This CDR3 has 15 amino acids. CDR1 SNHLY and CDR2 FYNNEI come from the germline V gene. In nucleotides, the CDR3 is TGTGCCAGCAGTGACCAGATACAGGGTACTTCACCCCTCCACTTT. Encoded protein: CASSDQIQGTSPLHF.

As DNA, the CDR3 is TGTGCCAGCAGCCTTGGACAGGGGTTGAACACTGAAGCTTTCTTT. It translates to CASSLGQGLNTEAFF. The chain uses TRBV5-4 and TRBJ1-1, with 9 bases that match TRBD1. The V segment lost 4 bases and the J segment 0 bases; nucleotides outside the gene matches: 4. The CDR3 runs 15 residues. Germline CDR1 SGHNT, CDR2 YYREEE (reference sequence).